The next 22 T cell receptor beta chains were all read from a single sample in a study of cytomegalovirus exposure and HLA in healthy donors (dated by TCRdb to the late 2010s). Receptors were amplified or captured by the immunoSEQ multiplex PCR assay. For the multiplex PCR, a mixture combining 60 forward primers for TCR Vbeta segments and 13 reverse primers for TCR Jbeta segments was used. Entries here come from immuneACCESS through TCRdb and include only in-frame sequences with V and J called. Some clones fail to appear in such tables; in the studies checked, an unresolved V gene covers under half of the shortfall, and the cause of the remainder is unknown. Present in this sample are approximately 97,000 clones, over 80% of which were seen just once. The top ten clonotypes cover approximately 2.4% of the sample. Source material: PBMCs. All receptors come from a man in his forties in good health and CMV-seronegative.

This rearrangement joins TRBV5-1 to TRBJ2-7; the match to TRBD2 covers 15 bases. V gave up 2 bases and J gave up 5 bases; unmatched junction bases: 8. Germline V gene lookup returns CDR1 SGHRS and CDR2 YFSETQ. This CDR3 comprises 17 residues. The CDR3: CASSLGTSGGNRDEQYF. CDR3 coding DNA: TGCGCCAGCAGCTTAGGGACTAGCGGGGGGAATCGGGACGAGCAGTACTTC.

The rearrangement uses TRBV6-5 and TRBJ2-5, with a weak D call TRBD1 (5 bases). Germline values: CDR1 MNHEY, CDR2 SVGAGI. This CDR3 contains 15 residues. With 4 bases removed from V and 1 base from J, the gap between germline ends came to 13 bases. The CDR3 here is CASSSDRAPQETQYF. CDR3 nucleotides: TGTGCCAGCAGTTCCGACAGAGCACCCCAAGAGACCCAGTACTTC.

The chain has TRBV21-1 and TRBJ1-6. TRBV21-1 corresponds to a pseudogene. The CDR3 runs 10 residues. CDR3 loop: CASRGSTLHF. The CDR3 DNA reads as TGTGCCAGCCGAGGGTCTACCCTCCACTTT.

This chain links TRBV27 with TRBJ2-5; 8 bases match TRBD1. The germline V gene encodes CDR1 MNHEY and CDR2 SMNVEV (reference sequence). The CDR3 spans 19 residues. V lost 3 bases, J lost 2 bases, and 17 bases stayed unmatched. CDR3 loop: CASSFAGGRGRTPQETQYF. Here the CDR3 DNA reads TGTGCCAGCAGTTTCGCCGGAGGCAGGGGGCGAACGCCGCAAGAGACCCAGTACTTC.

The CDR3 reads CASSGNNRGSTDTQYF. CDR3 nucleotides: TGTGCCAGCAGCGGGAACAACAGGGGGAGCACAGATACGCAGTATTTT. The rearrangement links TRBV9 to TRBJ2-3, with TRBD1 identical over 8 bases. CDR1 is SGDLS and CDR2 is YYNGEE in the germline V gene. V lost 3 bases and J lost 0; bases outside the gene matches: 6. The CDR3 covers 16 residues. The full variable domain, with the rest looked up from reference TRBV9 and TRBJ2-3, is DSGVTQTPKHLITATGQRVTLRCSPRSGDLSVYWYQQSLDQGLQFLIQYYNGEERAKGNILERFSAQQFPDLHSELNLSSLELGDSALYFCASSGNNRGSTDTQYFGPGTRLTVL.

The chain has TRBV2 and TRBJ1-5; D is unresolved. The V end was cut by 6 bases, the J end by 3 bases, with 9 bases between. There are 13 residues in the CDR3. Germline CDR1 reads SNHLY; CDR2 reads FYNNEI. The CDR3 loop is CASRLEDNQPQHF. CDR3 in DNA: TGTGCCAGCAGGTTGGAGGACAATCAGCCCCAGCATTTT. Filled out from reference TRBV2 and TRBJ1-5, the complete variable domain reads EPEVTQTPSHQVTQMGQEVILRCVPISNHLYFYWYRQILGQKVEFLVSFYNNEISEKSEIFDDQFSVERPDGSNFTLKIRSTKLEDSAMYFCASRLEDNQPQHFGDGTRLSIL.

This chain connects TRBV7-9 to TRBJ1-1, with D tentatively TRBD1 (5 bases). The CDR3 is made up of 13 amino acids. Trimming cost V 5 bases and J 4 bases, with 11 bases left between them. Germline V CDR1 and CDR2: SEHNR, FQNEAQ (reference sequence). The CDR3 is CASSPQGTTEAFF. CDR3 coding DNA: TGTGCCAGCAGCCCCCAGGGTACCACTGAAGCTTTCTTT.

This chain uses TRBV27 with TRBJ1-5, with TRBD1 matching 9 bases. After removal of 7 bases from V and 6 bases from J, the junction contained 10 bases not matched to a gene. This CDR3 has 15 residues. The germline CDR1 and CDR2 sequences are MNHEY and SMNVEV (reference sequence). The CDR3 DNA reads as TGTGCCAGCAAGGAGGGACAGGGCTTTTCTCAGCCCCAGCATTTT. It encodes CASKEGQGFSQPQHF.

The chain is built from TRBV11-2 and TRBJ2-1; D is possibly TRBD2 (5 bases). Germline CDR1 is SGHAT and CDR2 is FQNNGV. V lost 0 bases to trimming and J lost 4 bases, with 13 bases between them. CDR3 length equals 16 residues. As DNA, the CDR3 is TGTGCCAGCAGCTTAGATCCCCAGCGGAGATACAATGAGCAGTTCTTC. This translates into CASSLDPQRRYNEQFF. The complete variable domain, with remaining parts taken from reference TRBV11-2 and TRBJ2-1, reads EAGVAQSPRYKIIEKRQSVAFWCNPISGHATLYWYQQILGQGPKLLIQFQNNGVVDDSQLPKDRFSAERLKGVDSTLKIQPAKLEDSAVYLCASSLDPQRRYNEQFFGPGTRLTVL.

This chain connects TRBV7-9 to TRBJ1-2; D is unresolved. V lost 4 bases to trimming and J lost 2 bases, with 5 bases between them. CDR3 length: 12 residues. Germline CDR1 and CDR2: SEHNR and FQNEAQ (reference sequence). CDR3 residues: CASSSPNYGYTF. The CDR3 coding sequence is TGTGCCAGCAGCTCCCCGAACTATGGCTACACCTTC.

The CDR3 loop reads CASSLNFAREQYF. CDR3 DNA: TGTGCCAGCAGCCTAAACTTTGCTCGCGAGCAGTACTTC. The chain joins TRBV13 to TRBJ2-7; D is undetermined. CDR1 and CDR2 from the germline V gene are PRHDT and FYEKMQ (reference sequence). The CDR3 covers 13 residues. V was pared by 5 bases and J by 6 bases, with 14 bases between.

This clone was counted once. V is TRBV18 and J is TRBJ1-3; D is possibly TRBD1 (5 bases). Germline V gene data show CDR1 as KGHSH and CDR2 as LQKENI. V lost 3 bases to trimming and J lost 0 bases, with 12 bases between them. The CDR3 spans 16 residues. Here the CDR3 reads CASSPIDSFSGNTIYF. The DNA of the CDR3 is TGTGCCAGCTCACCGATCGACAGCTTCTCTGGAAACACCATATATTTT.

The chain joins TRBV5-6 to TRBJ1-2; possibly TRBD1 for D (5 bases). Per germline, CDR1 SGHDT and CDR2 YYEEEE. This CDR3 is 14 amino acids long. Trimming took 1 base from V and 5 from J, leaving 12 bases between them. The CDR3 sequence is CASSLIAGYYGYTF. The CDR3 DNA reads TGTGCCAGCAGCTTGATCGCAGGGTATTATGGCTACACCTTC.

V and J are TRBV7-6 and TRBJ2-3; TRBD1 is a possible D gene (6 bases). CDR1 and CDR2 (germline): SGHVS, FNYEAQ. V was clipped by 5 bases and J by 3 bases, with 12 bases between them. The CDR3 loop spans 14 amino acids. CDR3 nucleotides: TGTGCCAGCAGCCCCAGGGGTCGGACAGATACGCAGTATTTT. Protein product: CASSPRGRTDTQYF.

V usage is TRBV6-1 and J usage is TRBJ1-2; D is unresolved. The CDR3 totals 14 residues. Per germline, CDR1 MNHNS and CDR2 SASEGT. Trimming removed 6 bases at V and 2 bases at J, with 13 bases between. CDR3 bases: TGTGCCAGCAGCCGGACTACACCAAACTATGGCTACACCTTC. Protein: CASSRTTPNYGYTF.

The gene calls are TRBV7-2 and TRBJ2-1; 12 bases line up with TRBD2. This CDR3 contains 16 residues. Germline CDR1 SGHTA, CDR2 FQGNSA. V was clipped by 5 bases and J by 5 bases; unmatched bases: 7. Written as DNA, the CDR3 is TGTGCCAGCAGCACCCGGGGACTAGCGGGTAACAATGAGCAGTTCTTC. Amino acid sequence: CASSTRGLAGNNEQFF.

The V gene is TRBV5-1, the J gene TRBJ2-3, with 13 bases lining up with TRBD2. The CDR3 runs to 18 residues. The germline V gene encodes CDR1 SGHRS and CDR2 YFSETQ. The V gene end was trimmed by 4 bases and the J gene end by 0 bases; junction bases not matched to a gene: 8. The CDR3 sequence is CASSPGLAGALSTDTQYF. In DNA form, the CDR3 reads TGCGCCAGCAGCCCAGGACTAGCGGGGGCCCTTAGCACAGATACGCAGTATTTT.

The chain is built from TRBV25-1 and TRBJ2-1; perhaps TRBD2 as D (6 bases). The germline V and J ends were trimmed by 0 bases and 5 bases, with 11 bases remaining between them. The length of the CDR3 is 15 residues. Germline CDR1 MGHDK, CDR2 SYGVNS. The CDR3 is CASSEYGSGNNEQFF. The CDR3 DNA sequence: TGTGCCAGCAGTGAATACGGTAGCGGAAACAATGAGCAGTTCTTC.

The V and J genes are TRBV30 and TRBJ1-1; 7 bases are shared with TRBD1. The trim removed 2 bases at V and 11 bases at J, leaving 8 bases unmatched. Per germline, CDR1 GTSNPN and CDR2 SVGIG (reference sequence). This CDR3 is 12 amino acids long. The CDR3 here is CAWSQGGNRAFF. CDR3 sequence (DNA): TGTGCCTGGAGTCAGGGGGGAAATCGCGCTTTCTTT. Variable domain in full (rest from reference TRBV30 and TRBJ1-1): SQTIHQWPATLVQPVGSPLSLECTVEGTSNPNLYWYRQAAGRGLQLLFYSVGIGQISSEVPQNLSASRPQDRQFILSSKKLLLSDSGFYLCAWSQGGNRAFFGQGTRLTVV.

The rearrangement uses TRBV7-9 and TRBJ1-2, with D tentatively TRBD1 (5 bases). CDR1 and CDR2 from the germline V gene are SEHNR and FQNEAQ (reference sequence). This CDR3 is built from 15 residues. Trimming removed 0 bases at V and 4 bases at J, with 12 bases between. CDR3 in amino acids: CASSLATVLVYGYTF. CDR3 nucleotide sequence: TGTGCCAGCAGCTTAGCGACAGTCCTTGTCTATGGCTACACCTTC.

As concerns this clone: The same CDR3 also results from other DNA sequences found in this sample. V gene TRBV5-1 combines with J gene TRBJ2-3; D is perhaps TRBD2 (5 bases). Germline V lookup: CDR1 SGHRS, CDR2 YFSETQ. The CDR3 extends over 15 amino acids. V was trimmed by 4 bases and J by 1 base, leaving 13 bases between them. The CDR3 is CASSLVAGGTDTQYF. The CDR3 DNA reads as TGCGCCAGCAGCCTCGTCGCCGGGGGCACAGATACGCAGTATTTT.

V usage is TRBV6-1 and J usage is TRBJ2-5; unclear D gene. The tail of the sequence fits TRBJ2-7 better, so the J call may be wrong. CDR3 length equals 13 residues. The germline gives CDR1 MNHNS, CDR2 SASEGT. CDR3 sequence reads: CASSDPPAYEQYF. CDR3 nucleotide sequence: TGTGCCAGCAGTGACCCACCCGCCTACGAGCAGTACTTC.